This T cell receptor beta chain originates from a study of shared clonotypes between healthy human individuals. The overall study: The donor pool was made up of a couple of women and three men aged 18 to 49. Study observations and caveats: A limitation of the genetic and exposure-history diversity represented arose from few donors.

There are a few counts of this clone. Its specificity is unknown. The identical CDR3 is also encoded by other nucleotide sequences in the sample. This CDR3 region has 14 residues. Trimming took 3 bases from V and 0 from J, leaving 6 bases between them. Germline values: CDR1 SGHAT, CDR2 FQNNGV. The assay was immunoSEQ multiplex PCR, and TCRdb's table has in-frame clones only and misses some. The table includes approximately 1.1 million clones, more than 75% detected once. This clonotype was obtained from a man between 18 and 29 years old in good health. Some clones in this sample may be carry-over from other donors' samples. V and J are TRBV11-2 and TRBJ1-3, with D perhaps matching TRBD1 (5 bases). Sequenced material: memory CD4+ T cells from PBMCs. Subset noted: CD45RA-negative fraction. The CDR3 loop reads CASSLGGSGNTIYF. The CDR3 region has the DNA TGTGCCAGCAGCTTGGGGGGCTCTGGAAACACCATATATTTT.